This T cell receptor (beta chain) appears in the sequencing data of a study of Ad26.COV2.S vaccination and SARS-CoV-2 variants. The CDR3 runs to 18 residues. Treatment: 19 received Ad26.COV2.S at low or high dose, single or two shots; a few received placebo; per-sample allocation not given. Sampling occurred on day 63 after the first vaccine or placebo injection. Assay: immunoSEQ multiplex PCR; the TCRdb copy retains only in-frame clones and omits some. The repertoire includes around 340,000 clones, around nine tenths of them detected once, and roughly 5% sits in the top ten. The sequencing here drew on peripheral blood, taken in a trial of Ad26.COV2.S vaccine versus placebo. The TCR sequence derives from a person aged 18-65 years who received the Ad26.COV2.S COVID-19 vaccine or a placebo. The chain has TRBV21-1 and TRBJ2-7; the table names TRBD2, a call not compared with the DNA. TRBV21-1 is designated a pseudogene. CDR3 nucleotides: TGTGCCAGCAGCCTCGCCCGGCAGGGCGTGGGAGGGCCCTACGAGCAGTACTTC. Protein: CASSLARQGVGGPYEQYF.